These T cell receptor beta chains were read from a single sample in a study of cytomegalovirus exposure and HLA in healthy donors. Profiled with immunoSEQ multiplex PCR; TCRdb holds only in-frame clones, not every one. The data show 90,000 to 120,000 clones, roughly 75% seen once. Input material: PBMCs. The source is a male donor in good health and CMV-seropositive. Each CDR3 is given with its conserved first and last residue. A D gene is named only where the DNA matches it firmly. A clone size is listed for some rows: how often the clone was seen (once, few, many), or a class if it is expanded.

v_call	clone_size	cdr3_length	d_call	j_call	cdr3_nt	cdr3_aa
TRBV7-9	-	16	TRBD1	TRBJ1-1	TGTTCCAGCAGCTTCGGGACAGGGGGCTGGAACACTGAAGCTTTCTTT	CSSSFGTGGWNTEAFF
TRBV4-3	-	15	-	TRBJ1-6	TGCGCCAGCAGCCAAGATCGGTACTATAATTCACCCCTCCACTTT	CASSQDRYYNSPLHF
TRBV25-1	-	16	-	TRBJ1-4	TGTGCCAGCAGTGGTATGGGGGGGGCGGATAATGAAAAACTGTTTTTT	CASSGMGGADNEKLFF
TRBV6-4	-	16	TRBD2	TRBJ2-2	TGTGCCAGCAGTGACACCCCCAGCGGGGGCACCGGGGAGCTGTTTTTT	CASSDTPSGGTGELFF
TRBV5-1	-	15	-	TRBJ1-1	TGCGCCAGCAGCTTGTCGGGGGGAGTGAACACTGAAGCTTTCTTT	CASSLSGGVNTEAFF
TRBV2	once	14	-	TRBJ2-2	TGTGCCAGCGCGGCGGGTGCGAACACCGGGGAGCTGTTTTTT	CASAAGANTGELFF
TRBV6-1	-	15	TRBD2	TRBJ2-3	TGTGCCAGCAGTGTGACTAGCGGGGGGGCAGATACGCAGTATTTT	CASSVTSGGADTQYF
TRBV11-2	-	14	TRBD1	TRBJ1-2	TGTGCCAGCAGCCCGGGACAGCTGAAATATGGCTACACCTTC	CASSPGQLKYGYTF
TRBV19	-	14	-	TRBJ2-7	TGTGCCAGTAGTATAAGACAGGCGACGGGCGAGCAGTACTTC	CASSIRQATGEQYF
TRBV18	-	13	-	TRBJ2-3	TGTGCCAGCTCACCAGAGGGAGGCGATACGCAGTATTTT	CASSPEGGDTQYF
TRBV7-2	-	15	-	TRBJ2-3	TGTGCCAGCAGCTTAGATCGGGGTTGGACAGATACGCAGTATTTT	CASSLDRGWTDTQYF
TRBV28	few	15	-	TRBJ2-5	TGTGCCAGCAGTCCCTCGACAGCGTACCAAGAGACCCAGTACTTC	CASSPSTAYQETQYF
TRBV30	once	11	-	TRBJ1-6	TGTGCCTGGAGTGTATCCATACCCCTCCACTTT	CAWSVSIPLHF
TRBV5-3	-	10	-	TRBJ1-2	TGTGCCCCCCAGGGGTTCGGCTACACCTTC	CAPQGFGYTF